A single sample is the source of the 5 T cell receptor beta chains below, sequenced in a study of tumor and adjacent non-tumor tissue in lung cancer. TCRbeta libraries were built with three rounds of nested PCR, modified from ARM-PCR. TCRdb processed the multiplex PCR reads anew with MiXCR; each CDR3 protein has one entry. In the table there are 70,000 to 90,000 distinct CDR3 sequences, more than 80% of which are singletons. This sample's RNA came from whole unsorted tissue. Distant lung tissue was collected more than 3 cm away from the tumor edge. The material sequenced was distant non-tumor lung tissue. The receptors here all came from a man in his sixties with non-small cell lung cancer.

Turning to this clonotype: Being one base from a much bigger clone, this may be a read error. The chain recombines TRBV5-5 with TRBJ2-3; TRBD1 might be the D (7 bases). Germline V CDR1 and CDR2: SGHKS, YYEKEE (reference sequence). The CDR3 length is 15 residues. In nucleotides, the CDR3 is TGTGTCAGCAGCTTGGAGGGGGCCAGCACAGATACGCAGTATTTT. Encoded protein: CVSSLEGASTDTQYF. The full variable domain, rest sourced from reference TRBV5-5 and TRBJ2-3, is DAGVTQSPTHLIKTRGQQVTLRCSPISGHKSVSWYQQVLGQGPQFIFQYYEKEERGRGNFPDRFSARQFPNYSSELNVNALLLGDSALYLCVSSLEGASTDTQYFGPGTRLTVL.

Comment on this clonotype: Without the conserved terminal phenylalanine or tryptophan, this CDR3 likely stems from a read error. This rearrangement joins TRBV12-3 or TRBV12-4 to TRBJ1-1, with D perhaps matching TRBD1 (6 bases). This CDR3 spans 15 amino acids. This CDR3 is CASSFPGTLNIEAFS. The CDR3 coding sequence is TGTGCCAGCAGTTTCCCAGGGACACTGAACATTGAAGCTTTCTCT.

A note on this clonotype: The junction departs from the called germline gene at one end, perhaps through a read error. The chain combines TRBV4-3 with TRBJ1-1, with D unclear. The CDR3 length is 15 residues. Germline loops: CDR1 LGHNA, CDR2 YSLEER. The CDR3 sequence: CASCQLFRLSTEAFF. CDR3 in DNA: TGCGCCAGCTGCCAATTGTTCAGGTTGAGCACTGAAGCTTTCTTT.

As concerns this clonotype: This may be a read error, as it is one base from a much larger clone. The chain joins TRBV11-3 to TRBJ1-1; TRBD1 matches 9 bases. This CDR3 contains 16 residues. CDR1 is SGHNT, CDR2 YENEEA, per germline. This chain's CDR3 is CVSSLDGDRVNTEASF. Written as DNA, the CDR3 is TGTGTCAGCAGCTTAGATGGGGACAGGGTGAACACTGAAGCTTCCTTT.

This clonotype was observed a few times. A much larger clone lies a single base off, so this may be a read error. The chain is built from TRBV12-3 or TRBV12-4 and TRBJ2-6; 14 positions agree with TRBD2. The CDR3 spans 19 residues. The DNA for the CDR3 is TGTGCCAGCAGTCCAGGACTAGCGGGAGGAGTCTCTGGGGCCGACGTCCTGACTTTC. Residues: CASSPGLAGGVSGADVLTF.